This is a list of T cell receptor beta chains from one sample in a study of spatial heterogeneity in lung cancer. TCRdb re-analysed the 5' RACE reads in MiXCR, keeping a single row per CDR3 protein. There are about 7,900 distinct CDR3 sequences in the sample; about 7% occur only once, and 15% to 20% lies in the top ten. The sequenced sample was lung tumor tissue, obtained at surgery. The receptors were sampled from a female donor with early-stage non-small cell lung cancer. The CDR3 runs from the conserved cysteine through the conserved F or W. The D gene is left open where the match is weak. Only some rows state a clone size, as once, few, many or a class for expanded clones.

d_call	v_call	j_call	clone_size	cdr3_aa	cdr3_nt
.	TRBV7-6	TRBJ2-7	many	CASSLSPATYEQYF	TGTGCCAGCAGCTTATCCCCGGCAACCTACGAGCAGTACTTC
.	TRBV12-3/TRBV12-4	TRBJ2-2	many	CASRNAGELFF	TGTGCCAGCAGGAACGCCGGGGAGCTGTTTTTT
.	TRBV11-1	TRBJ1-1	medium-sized	CASSLVQGEAFF	TGTGCCAGCAGCTTAGTACAGGGTGAAGCTTTCTTT
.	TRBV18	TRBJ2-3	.	CASSPLDGTSTDTQYF	TGTGCCAGCTCACCACTCGACGGTACTAGCACAGATACGCAGTATTTT
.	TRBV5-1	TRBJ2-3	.	CASSLSLGTDTQYF	TGCGCCAGCAGCTTGAGCTTGGGGACAGATACGCAGTATTTT
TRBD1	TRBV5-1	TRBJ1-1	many	CASSLGQGTGTEAFF	TGCGCCAGCAGCTTGGGACAGGGGACCGGGACTGAAGCTTTCTTT
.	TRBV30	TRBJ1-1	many	CAWRHNTEAFF	TGTGCCTGGAGACATAACACTGAAGCTTTCTTT
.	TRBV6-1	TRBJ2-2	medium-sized	CASSEWAENTGELFF	TGTGCCAGCAGTGAATGGGCAGAGAACACCGGGGAGCTGTTTTTT
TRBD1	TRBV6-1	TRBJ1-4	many	CASSDTGDHEKLFF	TGTGCCAGCAGTGATACAGGGGATCATGAAAAACTGTTTTTT
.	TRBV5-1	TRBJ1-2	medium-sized	CASSFQEANYGYTF	TGCGCCAGCAGCTTCCAGGAAGCTAACTATGGCTACACCTTC
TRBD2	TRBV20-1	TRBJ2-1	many	CSAPPGTSGSYNEQFF	TGCAGTGCTCCTCCCGGGACTAGCGGGTCCTACAATGAGCAGTTCTTC
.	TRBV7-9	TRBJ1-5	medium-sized	CASSLGAGTNQPQHF	TGTGCCAGCAGCTTAGGCGCAGGGACCAATCAGCCCCAGCATTTT
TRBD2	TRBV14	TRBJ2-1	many	CASSRGRINEQFF	TGTGCCAGCAGCCGCGGGAGAATCAATGAGCAGTTCTTC
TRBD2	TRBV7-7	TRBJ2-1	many	CASSPGLALSYNEQFF	TGTGCCAGCAGCCCCGGACTAGCGCTCTCCTACAATGAGCAGTTCTTC
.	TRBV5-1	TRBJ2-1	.	CASSPLAVTYNEQFF	TGCGCCAGCAGCCCTTTAGCTGTTACCTACAATGAGCAGTTCTTC
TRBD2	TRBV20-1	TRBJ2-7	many	CSADVAGGYEQYF	TGCAGTGCCGATGTTGCGGGAGGGTACGAGCAGTACTTC
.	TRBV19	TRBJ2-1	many	CASSRVTGYQVSYNEQFF	TGTGCCAGTAGTAGAGTTACTGGCTACCAAGTCTCCTACAATGAGCAGTTCTTC
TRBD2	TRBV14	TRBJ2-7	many	CASSLLGTSGIPTEQYF	TGTGCCAGCAGCCTGCTCGGGACTAGCGGGATACCTACGGAGCAGTACTTC
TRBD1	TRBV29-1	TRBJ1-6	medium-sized	CSAKTGGNSPLHF	TGCAGCGCAAAGACAGGGGGTAATTCACCCCTCCACTTT
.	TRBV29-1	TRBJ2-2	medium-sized	CSARSGVMDTGELFF	TGCAGCGCCAGGTCGGGGGTAATGGACACCGGGGAGCTGTTTTTT
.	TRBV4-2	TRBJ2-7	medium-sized	CASSQESLGKNEQYF	TGTGCCAGCAGCCAAGAGTCACTGGGTAAGAACGAGCAGTACTTC
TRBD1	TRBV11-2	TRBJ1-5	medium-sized	CASSPQLGQGHQPQHF	TGTGCCAGCAGCCCCCAGCTGGGACAGGGACATCAGCCCCAGCATTTT
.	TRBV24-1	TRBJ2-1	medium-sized	CATRKKTHVYTYNEQFF	TGTGCCACCAGGAAGAAAACCCATGTATATACCTACAATGAGCAGTTCTTC
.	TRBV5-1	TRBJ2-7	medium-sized	CASSRNFYEQYF	TGCGCCAGCAGCCGAAACTTCTACGAGCAGTACTTC
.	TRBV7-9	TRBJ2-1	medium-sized	CASSVDVDNEQFF	TGTGCCAGCAGCGTGGACGTAGACAATGAGCAGTTCTTC
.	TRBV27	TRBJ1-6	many	CASSQGSSSYNSPLHF	TGTGCCAGCAGTCAAGGGTCTAGCTCCTATAATTCACCCCTCCACTTT
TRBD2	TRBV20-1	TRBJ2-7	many	CSARLADKGNEQYF	TGCAGTGCTAGACTAGCGGACAAGGGCAACGAGCAGTACTTC
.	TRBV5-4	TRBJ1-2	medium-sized	CASSWGAEQGAEGYTF	TGTGCCAGCAGCTGGGGGGCTGAACAGGGTGCGGAAGGCTACACCTTC
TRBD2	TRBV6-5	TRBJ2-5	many	CASRPLAGGNQETQYF	TGTGCCAGCAGGCCGCTAGCGGGAGGAAACCAAGAGACCCAGTACTTC
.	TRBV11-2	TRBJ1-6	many	CASSLERVSPLHF	TGTGCCAGCAGCTTAGAAAGAGTTTCACCCCTCCACTTT
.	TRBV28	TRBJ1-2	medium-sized	CASEGRPANYGYTF	TGTGCCAGCGAAGGACGGCCAGCTAACTATGGCTACACCTTC
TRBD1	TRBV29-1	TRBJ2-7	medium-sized	CSVGSGTGGFQYF	TGCAGCGTTGGTTCCGGGACAGGGGGGTTTCAGTACTTC
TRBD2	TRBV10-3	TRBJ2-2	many	CAIRLAGHGELFF	TGTGCCATAAGACTAGCGGGACACGGGGAGCTGTTTTTT
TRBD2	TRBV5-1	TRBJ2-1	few	CASSWGLGYNEQFF	TGCGCCAGCAGCTGGGGACTAGGCTACAATGAGCAGTTCTTC
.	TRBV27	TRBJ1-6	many	CASSLRQGNSPLHF	TGTGCCAGCAGTTTAAGGCAGGGTAATTCACCCCTCCACTTT